This T cell receptor (beta chain) was found in a study of shared clonotypes between healthy human individuals. About the study: The study drew on two women and three men aged 18 to 49 as donors. Per-donor plates numbered three CD4 naive, three CD4 memory, two CD8 naive and one CD8 memory.

Generated by immunoSEQ multiplex PCR, the TCRdb table keeps only in-frame clones and is missing some. The top ten hold around 0.4% of the sample, which has about 2.3 million clones, around 92% seen once. Points from the study as a whole: With a handful of donors compared, about 5% of naive CD4 clonotypes were shared. Richness estimates generally favored naive over memory subsets.

Comment on this clone: Its cognate antigen is unknown.

Sequencing input: naive CD4+ T cells from PBMCs. Subset: CD45RA+ positively selected. The origin of this receptor is a man between 18 and 35 years old in good health. Some clones in this sample may be carry-over from other donors' samples.

For the CDR3, the DNA is TGTGCCAGTAGCGGACAGGGATGGGATGGCTACACCTTC. Amino acids: CASSGQGWDGYTF. The chain is built from TRBV19 and TRBJ1-2, with 8 bases lining up with TRBD1. V was pared by 6 bases and J by 6 bases, with 6 bases of the junction left unmatched. The CDR3 covers 13 residues. Germline V lookup: CDR1 LNHDA, CDR2 SQIVND (reference sequence).